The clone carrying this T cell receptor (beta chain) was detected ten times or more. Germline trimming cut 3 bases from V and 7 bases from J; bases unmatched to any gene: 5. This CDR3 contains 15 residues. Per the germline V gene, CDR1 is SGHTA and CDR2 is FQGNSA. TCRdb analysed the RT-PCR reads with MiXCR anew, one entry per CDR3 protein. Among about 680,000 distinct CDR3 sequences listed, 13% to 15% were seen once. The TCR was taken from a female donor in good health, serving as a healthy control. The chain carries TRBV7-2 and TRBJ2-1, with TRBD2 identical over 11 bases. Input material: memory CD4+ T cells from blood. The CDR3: CASSFTSGSRNEQFF. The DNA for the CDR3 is TGTGCCAGCAGCTTCACTAGCGGGAGTCGGAATGAGCAGTTCTTC. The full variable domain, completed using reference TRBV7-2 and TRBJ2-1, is GAGVSQSPSNKVTEKGKDVELRCDPISGHTALYWYRQSLGQGLEFLIYFQGNSAPDKSGLPSDRFSAERTGGSVSTLTIQRTQQEDSAVYLCASSFTSGSRNEQFFGPGTRLTVL.